This T cell receptor (beta chain) originates from a study of CD8 T cells in Susac syndrome. Study-level information: Sequenced Susac syndrome patients included 5 or 6 with clinically active disease and eight in remission. General study findings and limits: Clonal expansion was not seen in any Susac syndrome CD4+ T cell repertoire.

The germline V gene encodes CDR1 KGHDR and CDR2 SFDVKD. V lost 4 bases and J 3 bases, leaving 16 bases between the germline ends. The CDR3 covers 16 residues. Random-hexamer reverse transcription was applied to about 0.5 to 1 ug RNA. An immunoSEQ multiplex PCR amplified TCR beta CDR3 over 54 Vbeta and 13 Jbeta. TCRdb re-called the immunoSEQ multiplex PCR reads through MiXCR, storing one row per CDR3 protein. The sample has tens of thousands of distinct CDR3 sequences; 93% are singletons. The study sequenced TCR beta in blood CD8+ and CD4+ T cells. In regard to this clonotype: Its antigen is currently unknown.

This receptor was taken from a human donor with Susac syndrome. Specimen: CD4+ T cells from PBMCs. V and J are TRBV24-1 and TRBJ2-3; possible D gene TRBD1, 6 bases. CDR3 DNA: TGTGCCACCAGTGACCCAGTAGGGGGTCCGACAGATACGCAGTATTTT. It encodes CATSDPVGGPTDTQYF.